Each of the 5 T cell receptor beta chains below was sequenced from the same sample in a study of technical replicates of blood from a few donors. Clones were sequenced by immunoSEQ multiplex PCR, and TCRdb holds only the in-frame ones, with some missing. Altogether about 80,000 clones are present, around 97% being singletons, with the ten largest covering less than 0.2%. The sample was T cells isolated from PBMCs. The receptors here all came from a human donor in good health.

The DNA of the CDR3 is TGTGCCAGCATGCGGGGAGCTGGAAACACCATATATTTT. Its protein product is CASMRGAGNTIYF. The chain is built from TRBV6-5 and TRBJ1-3, with D unresolved. Trimming took off 7 bases at V and 2 bases at J, with 9 bases between the two ends. Germline CDR1 reads MNHEY; CDR2 reads SVGAGI. The CDR3 consists of 13 residues.

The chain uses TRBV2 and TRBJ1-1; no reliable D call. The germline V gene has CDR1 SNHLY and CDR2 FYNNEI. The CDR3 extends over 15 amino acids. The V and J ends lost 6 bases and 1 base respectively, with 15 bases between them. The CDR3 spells CASSTESYENTEAFF. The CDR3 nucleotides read TGTGCCAGCAGCACAGAGTCGTACGAGAACACTGAAGCTTTCTTT.

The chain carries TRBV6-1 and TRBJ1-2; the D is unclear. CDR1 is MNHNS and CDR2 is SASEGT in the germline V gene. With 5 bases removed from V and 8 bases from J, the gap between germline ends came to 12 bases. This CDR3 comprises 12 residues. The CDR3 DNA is TGTGCCAGCAGTCTACACAGAAAGGGCTACACCTTC. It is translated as CASSLHRKGYTF.

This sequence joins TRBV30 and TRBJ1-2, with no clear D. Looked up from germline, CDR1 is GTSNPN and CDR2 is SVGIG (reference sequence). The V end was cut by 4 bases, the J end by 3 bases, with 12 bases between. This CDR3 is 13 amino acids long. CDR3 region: CAWTSQPYYGYTF. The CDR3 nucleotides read TGTGCCTGGACATCACAGCCTTACTATGGCTACACCTTC.

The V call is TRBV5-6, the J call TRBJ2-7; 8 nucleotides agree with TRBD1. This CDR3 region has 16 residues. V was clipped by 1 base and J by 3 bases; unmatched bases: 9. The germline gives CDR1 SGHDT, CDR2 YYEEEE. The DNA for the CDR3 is TGTGCCAGCAGCTTGCAGGGGGCTAAGGCAATCTACGAGCAGTACTTC. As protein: CASSLQGAKAIYEQYF.